The T cell receptor (beta chain) under discussion was sequenced for a study of blood T cell repertoires in COVID-19. Study-wide context: Sites in the United States, Italy and Spain provided acute and convalescent COVID-19 samples. T cells, B-cell-depleted T cells, or PBMCs provided the cDNA or gDNA that served as material.

Repertoires were generated with immunoSEQ multiplex PCR, while TCRdb's copy carries only in-frame clones and drops some. The data hold 61,000 or so clones, with 70% to 90% observed a single time. The TCR was taken from a woman aged 80 or older with active COVID-19. Sequenced input: peripheral blood.

The CDR3 DNA reads as TGTGCCAGCAGCCCCGAGGAGGTCCAGTACTTC. Residues: CASSPEEVQYF. The rearrangement uses TRBV2 and TRBJ2-5; D possibly corresponds to TRBD2 (5 bases). Trimming took 6 bases from V and 10 from J, leaving 12 bases between them. The length of the CDR3 is 11 residues. Germline V gene data show CDR1 as SNHLY and CDR2 as FYNNEI.